The next 30 T cell receptor beta chains were all read from a single sample in a study of control samples from healthy donors and cancer patients. TCRdb's table, derived via immunoSEQ multiplex PCR, lists solely in-frame clones and lacks some. The data show about 92,000 clones, almost 85% seen once. Specimen: blood. The source of these receptors is a woman aged 55-70 years in good health.

The chain employs TRBV3-1 (or the pseudogene TRBV3-2) and TRBJ2-3, with a possible D match to TRBD2 (5 bases). This CDR3 region has 11 residues. Germline V gene lookup returns CDR1 LGHDT and CDR2 YNNKEL (reference sequence). The V end was cut by 7 bases, the J end by 5 bases, with 7 bases between. CDR3 loop: CASTSRDTQYF. The CDR3 DNA follows: TGTGCCAGCACTAGCCGAGATACGCAGTATTTT.

The chain couples TRBV19 to TRBJ1-5; maybe TRBD1 (6 bases). CDR3 length: 16 residues. Trimming took 5 bases from V and 0 from J, leaving 14 bases between them. Germline V CDR1 and CDR2: LNHDA, SQIVND (reference sequence). The CDR3 sequence is CASSDTGMFSNQPQHF. CDR3 DNA sequence: TGTGCCAGTAGTGACACAGGGATGTTTAGCAATCAGCCCCAGCATTTT.

The chain joins TRBV7-9 to TRBJ2-7, with 8 bases that match TRBD1. V was clipped by 5 bases and J by 4 bases; unmatched bases: 7. The CDR3 extends over 14 amino acids. The V gene's germline CDR1 is SEHNR and CDR2 FQNEAQ (reference sequence). The DNA for the CDR3 is TGTGCCAGCAGCGCCAGACAGGGGAGTTACGAGCAGTACTTC. Translating gives CASSARQGSYEQYF.

This clone is a singleton in its sample. The chain combines TRBV13 with TRBJ2-7; possibly TRBD1 for D (6 bases). V was clipped by 5 bases and J by 5 bases, with 16 bases between them. Germline V gene sequence: CDR1 PRHDT, CDR2 FYEKMQ (reference sequence). The CDR3 is 14 residues long. CDR3 sequence: CASSPLGQSDEQYF. CDR3 sequence (DNA): TGTGCCAGCAGCCCCCTTGGACAGTCGGACGAGCAGTACTTC.

The chain has TRBV28 and TRBJ1-6; TRBD1 might be the D (5 bases). Trimming left V 6 bases short and J 1 base short, with 16 bases between. The CDR3 totals 17 residues. The germline gives CDR1 MDHEN, CDR2 SYDVKM. In DNA form, the CDR3 reads TGTGCCAGCAGAGCGGACAATATTAGGTCCTATAATTCACCCCTCCACTTT. This encodes CASRADNIRSYNSPLHF.

V usage is TRBV7-2 and J usage is TRBJ2-7; TRBD2 matches at 8 bases. J was trimmed by 0 bases and V by 4 bases; bases with no gene match: 8. This CDR3 has 16 amino acids. Germline CDR1 reads SGHTA; CDR2 reads FQGNSA. CDR3 region: CASSSPPGGGSYEQYF. The CDR3 DNA follows: TGTGCCAGCAGCTCCCCCCCGGGAGGGGGCTCCTACGAGCAGTACTTC.

This clone has more than one count but fewer than ten. The rearrangement links TRBV28 to TRBJ2-7; D is perhaps TRBD2 (6 bases). V was trimmed by 6 bases and J by 1 base, leaving 22 bases between them. Germline V gives CDR1 MDHEN, CDR2 SYDVKM. This CDR3 spans 17 amino acids. For the CDR3, the DNA is TGTGCCAGCAGCTCCATCGGGCGGGGTCCGAAGTCCTACGAGCAGTACTTC. It is translated as CASSSIGRGPKSYEQYF.

The chain uses TRBV28 and TRBJ1-5, with a weak D call TRBD1 (6 bases). The CDR3 is made up of 14 amino acids. V shed 5 bases and J shed 2 bases, with 10 bases lying between them. In germline, CDR1 is MDHEN, CDR2 SYDVKM. The CDR3 region is CASSPPGGNQPQHF. CDR3 nucleotide sequence: TGTGCCAGCAGTCCTCCAGGGGGCAATCAGCCCCAGCATTTT. Looking up the rest from reference TRBV28 and TRBJ1-5 gives the full variable domain: DVKVTQSSRYLVKRTGEKVFLECVQDMDHENMFWYRQDPGLGLRLIYFSYDVKMKEKGDIPEGYSVSREKKERFSLILESASTNQTSMYLCASSPPGGNQPQHFGDGTRLSIL.

This clone was detected once. The chain has TRBV11-2 and TRBJ1-2; D is unclear. V lost 8 bases, J lost 12 bases, and 22 bases lay in between. This CDR3 has 13 amino acids. Germline CDR1 and CDR2: SGHAT and FQNNGV. The CDR3 nucleotides read TGTGCCAGCTCCGGGTCCCATTCGGGGTCTGACACCTTC. As protein: CASSGSHSGSDTF. The complete variable domain, with remaining parts taken from reference TRBV11-2 and TRBJ1-2, reads EAGVAQSPRYKIIEKRQSVAFWCNPISGHATLYWYQQILGQGPKLLIQFQNNGVVDDSQLPKDRFSAERLKGVDSTLKIQPAKLEDSAVYLCASSGSHSGSDTFGSGTRLTVV.

This chain joins TRBV18 and TRBJ2-7, with D tentatively TRBD2 (5 bases). Trimming removed 10 bases from V and 7 bases from J, with 23 bases in between. Germline V CDR1 and CDR2: KGHSH, LQKENI. CDR3 length equals 14 residues. The DNA of the CDR3 is TGTGCCACCGCGGGTTCTAGTGCGAAGGGAGAGCAGTACTTC. Amino acid sequence: CATAGSSAKGEQYF.

This clone turned up a few times. The V call is TRBV9, the J call TRBJ2-3; TRBD2 matches 12 bases. V shed 6 bases, J shed 2 bases, and the junction held 4 bases outside the gene matches. The CDR3 spans 15 residues. Germline assignment: CDR1 SGDLS and CDR2 YYNGEE. The CDR3: CASTSSGGDTDTQYF. CDR3 DNA sequence: TGTGCCAGCACGTCTAGCGGGGGGGACACAGATACGCAGTATTTT.

V gene TRBV11-2 combines with J gene TRBJ2-3; TRBD1 is a possible D gene (5 bases). The germline V gene has CDR1 SGHAT and CDR2 FQNNGV. V lost 1 base and J lost 4, with 9 bases in between. This CDR3 spans 14 amino acids. CDR3 DNA: TGTGCCAGCAGCTTAGCACAGGTCGCAGATACGCAGTATTTT. It yields the protein CASSLAQVADTQYF.

The chain has TRBV11-3 and TRBJ2-1; D is undetermined. Looked up from germline, CDR1 is SGHNT and CDR2 is YENEEA. V was trimmed by 0 bases and J by 10 bases, leaving 10 bases between them. There are 13 residues in the CDR3. The CDR3 sequence: CASSLDTLGEQFF. The CDR3 bases are TGTGCCAGCAGCTTAGATACCCTCGGGGAGCAGTTCTTC.

This rearrangement joins TRBV9 to TRBJ1-5, with TRBD1 matching 9 bases. Trimming took 3 bases from V and 5 from J; bases not matched to a gene: 6. Germline V CDR1 and CDR2: SGDLS, YYNGEE. This CDR3 contains 15 residues. CDR3 amino acids: CASSEGTGRDQPQHF. In nucleotides, the CDR3 is TGTGCCAGCAGCGAGGGGACAGGGCGGGATCAGCCCCAGCATTTT.

The genes are TRBV19 and TRBJ2-2; the D is unclear. This CDR3 is 14 amino acids long. Trimming took 1 base from V and 6 from J, leaving 9 bases between them. CDR1 and CDR2 from the germline V gene are LNHDA and SQIVND (reference sequence). DNA for the CDR3: TGTGCCAGTAGTATAGGGAGTGGATCCGGGGAGCTGTTTTTT. Protein: CASSIGSGSGELFF.

The rearrangement uses TRBV18 and TRBJ2-2; possibly TRBD2 for D (6 bases). The CDR3 is made up of 16 amino acids. Germline loops: CDR1 KGHSH, CDR2 LQKENI. With 5 bases removed from V and 1 base from J, the gap between germline ends came to 14 bases. This chain's CDR3 is CASSSQGAGNTGELFF. DNA of the CDR3: TGTGCCAGCTCATCCCAAGGAGCGGGGAACACCGGGGAGCTGTTTTTT.

The gene calls are TRBV6-5 and TRBJ1-1; D gene ambiguous. Deletions cut 0 bases from V and 10 bases from J, with 15 bases between. The CDR3 is 14 residues long. CDR1 is MNHEY and CDR2 is SVGAGI in the germline V gene. Here the CDR3 reads CASSYSTGGFGAFF. CDR3 nucleotide sequence: TGTGCCAGCAGTTACTCCACGGGCGGTTTTGGAGCTTTCTTT.

This chain uses TRBV11-2 with TRBJ2-3, with 10 bases fitting TRBD1. Germline trimming cut 1 base from V and 5 bases from J; bases unmatched to any gene: 6. The CDR3 is 16 residues long. Per germline, CDR1 SGHAT and CDR2 FQNNGV. The CDR3 coding sequence is TGTGCCAGCAGCTTAGGTGGGACAGGGGTGATAGATACGCAGTATTTT. Its translation is CASSLGGTGVIDTQYF.

CDR3 DNA: TGCAGCTCCCGAGATCCTGGAAACACCATATATTTT. It is translated as CSSRDPGNTIYF. This chain connects TRBV29-1 to TRBJ1-3; no definite D call. The V gene lost 8 bases and the J gene lost 2 bases, with 10 bases spanning the gap. CDR3 size: 12 residues. Germline CDR1 reads SQVTM; CDR2 reads ANQGSEA. The full variable domain, with the rest looked up from reference TRBV29-1 and TRBJ1-3, is SAVISQKPSRDICQRGTSLTIQCQVDSQVTMMFWYRQQPGQSLTLIATANQGSEATYESGFVIDKFPISRPNLTFSTLTVSNMSPEDSSIYLCSSRDPGNTIYFGEGSWLTVV.

This rearrangement joins TRBV12-3 or TRBV12-4 to TRBJ1-1, with a weak D call TRBD1 (6 bases). The length of the CDR3 is 13 residues. V lost 6 bases, J lost 3 bases, and 11 bases lay in between. This chain's CDR3 is CASRDTGYTEAFF. CDR3 DNA: TGTGCCAGCAGGGATACAGGGTACACTGAAGCTTTCTTT.

V usage is TRBV6-5 and J usage is TRBJ1-5; D call uncertain. The CDR3 consists of 14 residues. Trimming left V 6 bases short and J 2 bases short, with 11 bases between. Germline CDR1 and CDR2: MNHEY and SVGAGI. This chain's CDR3 is CASRQAVGNQPQHF. The CDR3 coding sequence is TGTGCCAGCAGGCAAGCGGTTGGCAATCAGCCCCAGCATTTT.

The rearrangement links TRBV7-9 to TRBJ2-5, with TRBD2 matching over 11 bases. The germline V gene encodes CDR1 SEHNR and CDR2 FQNEAQ (reference sequence). This CDR3 comprises 15 residues. V trimming: 6 bases; J trimming: 3 bases; junction bases outside the gene matches: 6. The CDR3 DNA follows: TGTGCCAGCAGGGATGGGACTAGCGGTGAAGAGACCCAGTACTTC. Protein sequence: CASRDGTSGEETQYF.

The gene calls are TRBV6-5 and TRBJ1-2; 8 nucleotides align to TRBD1. Germline V gene data show CDR1 as MNHEY and CDR2 as SVGAGI. This CDR3 comprises 15 residues. Trimming took 0 bases from V and 2 from J; bases not matched to a gene: 2. The CDR3 spells CASSYSGTGNYGYTF. CDR3 nucleotides: TGTGCCAGCAGTTACTCCGGGACAGGAAACTATGGCTACACCTTC.

V usage is TRBV20-1 and J usage is TRBJ2-7; TRBD1 agrees at 8 bases. The V gene end was trimmed by 3 bases and the J gene end by 4 bases; junction bases not matched to a gene: 8. CDR1 and CDR2 (germline): DFQATT, SNEGSKA (reference sequence). The CDR3 totals 14 residues. CDR3 region: CSASPGQVLYEQYF. The CDR3 nucleotides are TGCAGTGCTAGTCCGGGACAGGTGTTATACGAGCAGTACTTC.

The chain joins TRBV19 to TRBJ2-5; D uncertain. Germline V lookup: CDR1 LNHDA, CDR2 SQIVND (reference sequence). This CDR3 has 13 amino acids. V was clipped by 3 bases and J by 5 bases, with 10 bases between them. The CDR3 loop reads CASSMNSGETQYF. The CDR3 region has the DNA TGTGCCAGTAGTATGAACTCCGGGGAGACCCAGTACTTC.

The chain joins TRBV7-8 to TRBJ2-7; 8 positions match TRBD1. The CDR3 has 14 amino acids. Germline CDR1 reads SGHVS; CDR2 reads FQNEAQ. V lost 2 bases and J lost 5; bases outside the gene matches: 5. The DNA of the CDR3 is TGTGCCAGCAGCTTATCAGGGGGCGTCAACGAGCAGTACTTC. Translated, it gives CASSLSGGVNEQYF.

The V and J genes are TRBV19 and TRBJ2-4; the match to TRBD1 covers 8 bases. Unmatched junction bases numbered 7, after V lost 7 bases and J lost 5 bases. Germline CDR1 LNHDA, CDR2 SQIVND (reference sequence). This CDR3 contains 14 residues. In DNA, the CDR3 is TGTGCCAGTAACCCGCAGGGGGCCCAAAACATTCAGTACTTC. Translation: CASNPQGAQNIQYF.

The rearrangement links TRBV19 to TRBJ1-1; D unclear. Germline-derived CDR1 and CDR2 are LNHDA and SQIVND (reference sequence). The V end lost 3 bases, the J end lost 8 bases, and 16 bases lay between the germline ends. The CDR3 spans 14 residues. CDR3 nucleotide sequence: TGTGCCAGTAGTATGCCGCACTTTGGCGGAGAAGCTTTCTTT. Translating it yields CASSMPHFGGEAFF.

V usage is TRBV10-3 and J usage is TRBJ1-2; TRBD1 matches at 9 bases. CDR1 ENHRY and CDR2 SYGVKD come from the germline V gene. With 6 bases clipped from V and 6 bases from J, the junction kept 5 bases outside the gene matches. CDR3 length: 13 amino acids. The CDR3: CAIRDGTGHGYTF. In nucleotides, the CDR3 is TGTGCCATCAGAGACGGGACAGGGCATGGCTACACCTTC.

The chain recombines TRBV5-1 with TRBJ2-5; 10 nucleotides agree with TRBD1. Losses at the gene ends were 0 bases for V and 2 bases for J; bases not matched to a gene: 10. Germline CDR1 and CDR2: SGHRS and YFSETQ. The CDR3 loop spans 18 amino acids. The CDR3 loop is CASSLDGVDRGAQETQYF. CDR3 sequence (DNA): TGCGCCAGCAGCTTGGACGGGGTGGACAGGGGGGCACAAGAGACCCAGTACTTC.